The clone carrying this T cell receptor beta chain was seen more than once but under ten times. Axillary draining lymph nodes of breast cancer patients supplied the node samples. The data were obtained in a study of breast tumors, draining lymph nodes, adjacent tissues. TCRdb recomputed calls from the multiplex PCR reads with MiXCR, one row per CDR3 protein. The data hold about 180,000 distinct CDR3 sequences, with roughly a third observed a single time. The V gene's germline CDR1 is KGHSH and CDR2 LQKENI. V shed 1 base and J shed 5 bases, with 21 bases lying between them. The CDR3 is made up of 17 amino acids.

This TCR came from a female donor with breast cancer. Some clones in this sample may be carry-over from other donors' samples. Sequencing was done on a sample of axillary lymph node tissue. This chain uses TRBV18 with TRBJ2-7; D is undetermined. The CDR3 region is CASSPLPTTGSGNEQYF. CDR3 bases: TGTGCCAGCTCACCACTCCCAACGACGGGCTCAGGCAACGAGCAGTACTTC.